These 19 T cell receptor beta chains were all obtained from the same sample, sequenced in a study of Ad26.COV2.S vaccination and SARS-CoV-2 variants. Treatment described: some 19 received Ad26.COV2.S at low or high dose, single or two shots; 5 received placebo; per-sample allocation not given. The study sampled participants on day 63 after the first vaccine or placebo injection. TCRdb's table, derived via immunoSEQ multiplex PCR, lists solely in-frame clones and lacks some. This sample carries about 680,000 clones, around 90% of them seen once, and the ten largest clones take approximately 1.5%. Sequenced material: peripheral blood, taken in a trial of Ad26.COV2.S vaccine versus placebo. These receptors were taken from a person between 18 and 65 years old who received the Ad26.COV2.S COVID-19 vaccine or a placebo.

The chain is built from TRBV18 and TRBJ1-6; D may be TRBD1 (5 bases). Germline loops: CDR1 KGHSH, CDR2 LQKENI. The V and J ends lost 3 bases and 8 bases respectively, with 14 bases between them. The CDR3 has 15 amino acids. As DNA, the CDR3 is TGTGCCAGCTCACCGCGTGAAGGGGCGGATTCACCCCTCCACTTT. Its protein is CASSPREGADSPLHF. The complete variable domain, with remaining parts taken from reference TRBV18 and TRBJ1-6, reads NAGVMQNPRHLVRRRGQEARLRCSPMKGHSHVYWYRQLPEEGLKFMVYLQKENIIDESGMPKERFSAEFPKEGPSILRIQQVVRGDSAAYFCASSPREGADSPLHFGNGTRLTVT.

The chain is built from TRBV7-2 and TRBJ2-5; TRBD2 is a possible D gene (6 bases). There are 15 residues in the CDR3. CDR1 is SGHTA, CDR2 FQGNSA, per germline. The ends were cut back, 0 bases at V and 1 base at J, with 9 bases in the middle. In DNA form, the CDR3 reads TGTGCCAGCAGCTTAGCGAGGAGGGGCCAAGAGACCCAGTACTTC. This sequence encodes CASSLARRGQETQYF.

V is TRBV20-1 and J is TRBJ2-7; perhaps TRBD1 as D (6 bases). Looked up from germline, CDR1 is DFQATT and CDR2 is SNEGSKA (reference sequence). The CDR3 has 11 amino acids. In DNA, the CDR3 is TGCAGCTTGACAGGCCCCTACGAGCAGTACTTC. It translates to CSLTGPYEQYF.

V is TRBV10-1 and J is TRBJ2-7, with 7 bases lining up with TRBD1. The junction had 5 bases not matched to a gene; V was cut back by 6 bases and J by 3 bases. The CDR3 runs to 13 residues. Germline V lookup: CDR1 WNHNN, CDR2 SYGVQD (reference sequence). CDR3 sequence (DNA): TGCGCCAGCAGCCTGGGACAGAACTACGAGCAGTACTTC. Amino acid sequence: CASSLGQNYEQYF.

Written as DNA, the CDR3 is TGTGCCAGCAGCCAACCTAGCGGCCCGAACACCGGGGAGCTGTTTTTT. Amino acids: CASSQPSGPNTGELFF. This chain joins TRBV3-1 (or the pseudogene TRBV3-2) and TRBJ2-2; TRBD2 matches at 7 bases. V was pared by 2 bases and J by 0 bases, with 3 bases of the junction left unmatched. Looked up from germline, CDR1 is LGHDT and CDR2 is YNNKEL (reference sequence). The CDR3 length is 16 residues.

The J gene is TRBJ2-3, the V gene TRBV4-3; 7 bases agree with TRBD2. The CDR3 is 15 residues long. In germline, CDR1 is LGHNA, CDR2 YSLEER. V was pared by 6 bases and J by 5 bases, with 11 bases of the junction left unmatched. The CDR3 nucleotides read TGCGCCAGCAGTCCCCGATTGGGGGGGATAGATACGCAGTATTTT. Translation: CASSPRLGGIDTQYF.

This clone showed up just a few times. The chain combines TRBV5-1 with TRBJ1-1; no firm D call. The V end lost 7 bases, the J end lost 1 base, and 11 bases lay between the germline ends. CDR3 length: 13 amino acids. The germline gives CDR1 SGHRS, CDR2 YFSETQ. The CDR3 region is CASGPGWNTEAFF. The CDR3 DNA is TGCGCCAGCGGACCCGGTTGGAACACTGAAGCTTTCTTT.

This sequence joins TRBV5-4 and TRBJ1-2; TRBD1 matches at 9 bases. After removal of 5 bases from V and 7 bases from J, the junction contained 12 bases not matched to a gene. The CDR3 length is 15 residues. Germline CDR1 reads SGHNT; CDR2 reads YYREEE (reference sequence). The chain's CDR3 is CASSAGQGTGFGYTF. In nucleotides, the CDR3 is TGTGCCAGCAGTGCTGGACAGGGGACAGGGTTTGGCTACACCTTC.

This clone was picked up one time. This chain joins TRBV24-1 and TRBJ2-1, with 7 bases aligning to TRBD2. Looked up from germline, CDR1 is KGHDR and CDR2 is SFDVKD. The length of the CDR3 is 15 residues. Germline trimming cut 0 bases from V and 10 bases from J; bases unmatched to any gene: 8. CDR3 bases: TGTGCCACCAGTGATTTGACCAGCGGGAAAAGAGAGCAGTTCTTC. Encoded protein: CATSDLTSGKREQFF.

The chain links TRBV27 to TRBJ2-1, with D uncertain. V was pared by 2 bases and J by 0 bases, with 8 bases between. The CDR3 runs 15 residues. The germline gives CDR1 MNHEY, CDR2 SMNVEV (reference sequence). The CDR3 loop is CASSLSPSSYNEQFF. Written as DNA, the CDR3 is TGTGCCAGCAGTTTAAGCCCGAGCTCCTACAATGAGCAGTTCTTC.

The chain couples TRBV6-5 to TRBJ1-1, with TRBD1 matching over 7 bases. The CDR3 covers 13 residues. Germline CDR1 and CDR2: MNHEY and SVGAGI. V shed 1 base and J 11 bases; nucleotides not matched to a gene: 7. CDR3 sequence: CASSYLETGIAFF. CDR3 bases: TGTGCCAGCAGTTACTTAGAGACAGGGATCGCTTTCTTT.

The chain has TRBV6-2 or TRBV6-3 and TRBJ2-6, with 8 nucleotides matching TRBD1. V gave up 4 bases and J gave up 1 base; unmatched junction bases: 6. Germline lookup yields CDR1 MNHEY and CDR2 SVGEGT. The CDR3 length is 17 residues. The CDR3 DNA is TGTGCCAGCAGTTCAGGACAGGGCTTGTCTGGGGCCAACGTCCTGACTTTC. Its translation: CASSSGQGLSGANVLTF.

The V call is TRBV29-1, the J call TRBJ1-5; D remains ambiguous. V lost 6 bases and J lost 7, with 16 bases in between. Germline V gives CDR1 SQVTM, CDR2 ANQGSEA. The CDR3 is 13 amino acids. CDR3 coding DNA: TGCAGCGTCAGAACGAGTTTGGGCCAGCCCCAGCATTTT. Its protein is CSVRTSLGQPQHF.

The CDR3 here is CASTQGRGQPQHF. The CDR3 DNA reads TGTGCCAGCACCCAGGGCCGGGGTCAGCCCCAGCATTTT. This chain connects TRBV27 to TRBJ1-5, with D possibly being TRBD1 (5 bases). The CDR3 spans 13 residues. The V gene's germline CDR1 is MNHEY and CDR2 SMNVEV (reference sequence). The ends were cut back, 7 bases at V and 6 bases at J, with 13 bases in the middle.

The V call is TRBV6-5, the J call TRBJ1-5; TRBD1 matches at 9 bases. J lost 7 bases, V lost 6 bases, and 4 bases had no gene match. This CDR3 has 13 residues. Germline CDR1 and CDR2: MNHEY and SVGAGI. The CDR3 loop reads CASSRDRGQPQHF. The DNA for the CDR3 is TGTGCCAGCAGCCGCGACAGGGGGCAGCCCCAGCATTTT.

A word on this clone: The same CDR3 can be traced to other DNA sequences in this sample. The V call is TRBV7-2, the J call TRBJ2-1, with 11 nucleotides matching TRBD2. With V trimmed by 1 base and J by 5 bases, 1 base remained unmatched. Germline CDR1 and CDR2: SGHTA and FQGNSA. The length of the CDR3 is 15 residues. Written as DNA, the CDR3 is TGTGCCAGCAGCTTAGGACTAGCGGGACACAATGAGCAGTTCTTC. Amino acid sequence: CASSLGLAGHNEQFF.

CDR3 nucleotides: TGTGCCAGCAGCCACATATTGATCAATGAGCAGTTCTTC. Its translation is CASSHILINEQFF. The chain combines TRBV7-2 with TRBJ2-1; D gene unclear. The CDR3 consists of 13 residues. Germline V gene sequence: CDR1 SGHTA, CDR2 FQGNSA. Trimming cost V 5 bases and J 6 bases, with 11 bases left between them.

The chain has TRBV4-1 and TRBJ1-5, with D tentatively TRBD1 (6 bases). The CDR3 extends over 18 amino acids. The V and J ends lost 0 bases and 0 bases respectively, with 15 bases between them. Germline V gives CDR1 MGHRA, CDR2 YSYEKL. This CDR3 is CASSQDTQGTYSNQPQHF. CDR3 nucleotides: TGCGCCAGCAGCCAAGATACACAGGGAACATATAGCAATCAGCCCCAGCATTTT.

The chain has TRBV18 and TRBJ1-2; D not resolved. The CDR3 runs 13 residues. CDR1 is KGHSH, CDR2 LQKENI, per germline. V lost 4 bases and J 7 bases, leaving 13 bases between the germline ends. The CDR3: CASSLGDVGGYTF. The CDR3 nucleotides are TGTGCCAGCTCACTGGGAGACGTTGGTGGCTACACCTTC.